Following are 22 T cell receptor beta chains from one sample sequenced in a study of cytomegalovirus exposure and HLA in healthy donors (TCRdb year 2017). Library method: the immunoSEQ multiplex PCR assay. For the multiplex PCR, a mixture combining 60 forward primers for TCR Vbeta segments and 13 reverse primers for TCR Jbeta segments was used. Here the immuneACCESS table is served through TCRdb, limited to in-frame sequences with V and J called. Missing clones are a known gap in these copies; in checked studies unresolved V genes cover under half, and the rest lacks a known reason. The sample table contains about 54,000 clones; only one count was recorded for approximately 86% of them. The biggest ten clones account for 3% to 3.5% of the sample. Sequencing was done on a sample of PBMCs. The origin of the receptors is a woman aged 18 to 35 in good health and CMV-seronegative.

The chain links TRBV2 to TRBJ2-7, with D maybe TRBD1 (6 bases). The ends were cut back, 6 bases at V and 7 bases at J, with 19 bases in the middle. The germline gives CDR1 SNHLY, CDR2 FYNNEI. This CDR3 comprises 14 residues. For the CDR3, the DNA is TGTGCCAGCAGGTCAGGGGAGCGAGCCTTGGAGCAGTACTTC. It specifies CASRSGERALEQYF.

This chain uses TRBV9 with TRBJ2-3; TRBD2 matches 8 bases. The V gene end was trimmed by 4 bases and the J gene end by 7 bases; junction bases not matched to a gene: 14. The CDR3 consists of 16 residues. Per the germline V gene, CDR1 is SGDLS and CDR2 is YYNGEE. CDR3 bases: TGTGCCAGCAGCCCGCCGGGACTAGTAGGTTCCCATACGCAGTATTTT. It translates to CASSPPGLVGSHTQYF. Full variable domain (remainder filled in from reference TRBV9 and TRBJ2-3): DSGVTQTPKHLITATGQRVTLRCSPRSGDLSVYWYQQSLDQGLQFLIQYYNGEERAKGNILERFSAQQFPDLHSELNLSSLELGDSALYFCASSPPGLVGSHTQYFGPGTRLTVL.

V usage is TRBV7-9 and J usage is TRBJ2-2; a weak D match, TRBD2 (5 bases). The CDR3 covers 15 residues. From germline, CDR1 is SEHNR and CDR2 FQNEAQ (reference sequence). The V gene lost 1 base and the J gene lost 0 bases, with 6 bases spanning the gap. CDR3 nucleotide sequence: TGTGCCAGCAGCTTAGGACTAACGAACACCGGGGAGCTGTTTTTT. As protein: CASSLGLTNTGELFF.

About this clone itself: The junction does not match germline at one end; this may be a read error. The chain has TRBV6-5 and TRBJ2-4, with D possibly TRBD2 on 6 matching bases. CDR3 size: 16 residues. Per germline, CDR1 MNHEY and CDR2 SVGAGI. The CDR3 nucleotides are TGTGCCAGCAGTTATCTCGGGGGAGAGGGGAAAAACAGTCAGTACTTC. This sequence encodes CASSYLGGEGKNSQYF.

The rearrangement uses TRBV9 and TRBJ2-2; D gene unclear. The germline gives CDR1 SGDLS, CDR2 YYNGEE. The V gene lost 5 bases and the J gene lost 2 bases, with 13 bases spanning the gap. This CDR3 is built from 15 residues. This CDR3 is CASRESFLNTGELFF. The DNA of the CDR3 is TGTGCCAGCAGGGAGAGTTTTCTTAACACCGGGGAGCTGTTTTTT. The complete variable domain, with remaining parts taken from reference TRBV9 and TRBJ2-2, reads DSGVTQTPKHLITATGQRVTLRCSPRSGDLSVYWYQQSLDQGLQFLIQYYNGEERAKGNILERFSAQQFPDLHSELNLSSLELGDSALYFCASRESFLNTGELFFGEGSRLTVL.

With respect to this clone: Distinct nucleotide sequences in the sample also encode this CDR3. The CDR3 region is CASSLGVEQFF. The CDR3 coding sequence is TGTGCCAGCAGCTTGGGAGTAGAGCAGTTCTTC. The rearrangement joins TRBV5-6 to TRBJ2-1; D call uncertain. V lost 0 bases to trimming and J lost 10 bases, with 5 bases between them. The CDR3 runs 11 residues. Germline assignment: CDR1 SGHDT and CDR2 YYEEEE. Complete variable domain (other parts from reference TRBV5-6 and TRBJ2-1): DAGVTQSPTHLIKTRGQQVTLRCSPKSGHDTVSWYQQALGQGPQFIFQYYEEEERQRGNFPDRFSGHQFPNYSSELNVNALLLGDSALYLCASSLGVEQFFGPGTRLTVL.

The V call is TRBV9, the J call TRBJ2-2, with 8 bases matching TRBD1. Looked up from germline, CDR1 is SGDLS and CDR2 is YYNGEE. V was pared by 3 bases and J by 4 bases, with 8 bases of the junction left unmatched. This CDR3 spans 16 amino acids. The CDR3 reads CASSATTGVVTGELFF. CDR3 nucleotides: TGTGCCAGCAGCGCAACGACAGGGGTTGTCACCGGGGAGCTGTTTTTT.

V is TRBV18 and J is TRBJ1-1, with a tentative D call TRBD1 (6 bases). CDR1 KGHSH and CDR2 LQKENI come from the germline V gene. CDR3 length: 13 amino acids. Trimming left V 6 bases short and J 0 bases short, with 8 bases between. CDR3 coding DNA: TGTGCCAGCTCTGAGGGGGTGAACACTGAAGCTTTCTTT. It is translated as CASSEGVNTEAFF.

The chain carries TRBV11-2 and TRBJ1-1; D is undetermined. The V gene lost 5 bases and the J gene lost 6 bases, with 13 bases spanning the gap. The CDR3 contains 13 residues. CDR1 SGHAT and CDR2 FQNNGV come from the germline V gene. The CDR3 sequence: CASSPPVRAEAFF. CDR3 nucleotides: TGTGCCAGCAGCCCCCCGGTTCGGGCTGAAGCTTTCTTT.

V is TRBV9 and J is TRBJ2-7; D is possibly TRBD1 (5 bases). V was shortened by 0 bases and J by 3 bases, with 13 bases between the two germline ends. This CDR3 is 15 amino acids long. Germline V gives CDR1 SGDLS, CDR2 YYNGEE. For the CDR3, the DNA is TGTGCCAGCAGCGTAGATGGAATCGACAGCTACGAGCAGTACTTC. This encodes CASSVDGIDSYEQYF.

The chain links TRBV28 to TRBJ2-4, with TRBD1 matching over 8 bases. Germline assignment: CDR1 MDHEN and CDR2 SYDVKM. With 7 bases clipped from V and 2 bases from J, the junction kept 7 bases outside the gene matches. CDR3 size: 15 residues. CDR3 residues: CASTKDRASKNIQYF. The DNA for the CDR3 is TGTGCCAGCACCAAGGACAGGGCCTCCAAAAACATTCAGTACTTC. The whole variable domain, filled in from reference TRBV28 and TRBJ2-4, reads DVKVTQSSRYLVKRTGEKVFLECVQDMDHENMFWYRQDPGLGLRLIYFSYDVKMKEKGDIPEGYSVSREKKERFSLILESASTNQTSMYLCASTKDRASKNIQYFGAGTRLSVL.

V gene TRBV28 combines with J gene TRBJ2-7; a possible D gene is TRBD2 (6 bases). CDR3 length: 19 residues. Trimming removed 5 bases from V and 0 bases from J, with 26 bases in between. Germline CDR1 is MDHEN and CDR2 is SYDVKM. The CDR3 region is CASSPGLSYYRLSSYEQYF. The CDR3 DNA reads as TGTGCCAGCAGTCCGGGACTCTCCTACTACCGCCTGAGCTCCTACGAGCAGTACTTC.

The J gene is TRBJ2-5, the V gene TRBV19; TRBD1 matches at 8 bases. The junction had 5 bases not matched to a gene; V was cut back by 4 bases and J by 7 bases. CDR1 is LNHDA, CDR2 SQIVND, per germline (reference sequence). The CDR3 consists of 13 residues. The CDR3, as DNA: TGTGCCAGTAGTAGACAGGGGTATGGGACCCAGTACTTC. It codes for CASSRQGYGTQYF.

The chain is built from TRBV2 and TRBJ2-7; D is possibly TRBD1 (6 bases). The germline gives CDR1 SNHLY, CDR2 FYNNEI. Trimming took 5 bases from V and 0 from J, leaving 14 bases between them. The length of the CDR3 is 15 residues. DNA of the CDR3: TGTGCCAGCAGTCGTGGACAGATCACCTCCTACGAGCAGTACTTC. It is translated as CASSRGQITSYEQYF.

This rearrangement joins TRBV18 to TRBJ2-5, with D unclear. CDR1 and CDR2 from the germline V gene are KGHSH and LQKENI. The CDR3 covers 13 residues. Trimming cost V 0 bases and J 2 bases, with 4 bases left between them. In nucleotides, the CDR3 is TGTGCCAGCTCACCACCCACTCAAGAGACCCAGTACTTC. Residues: CASSPPTQETQYF.

The rearrangement links TRBV6-1 to TRBJ1-2, with a tentative D call TRBD1 (6 bases). V gave up 4 bases and J gave up 5 bases, with 29 bases separating them. The CDR3 has 19 amino acids. Germline V gene data show CDR1 as MNHNS and CDR2 as SASEGT. The CDR3 spells CASSVQDSSALSLVYGYTF. For the CDR3, the DNA is TGTGCCAGCAGTGTCCAGGACAGCTCGGCCCTATCCCTGGTATATGGCTACACCTTC.

In its sample, this clone was seen a few times. The gene calls are TRBV28 and TRBJ2-1; a weak D match, TRBD2 (5 bases). Trimming stripped 4 bases from V and 0 bases from J, with 16 bases between. The CDR3 has 17 residues. The germline V gene has CDR1 MDHEN and CDR2 SYDVKM. In nucleotides, the CDR3 is TGTGCCAGCAGTTCCCCCCTCGGGATCAGCTCCTACAATGAGCAGTTCTTC. This encodes CASSSPLGISSYNEQFF. Drawing the rest from reference TRBV28 and TRBJ2-1, the complete variable domain is DVKVTQSSRYLVKRTGEKVFLECVQDMDHENMFWYRQDPGLGLRLIYFSYDVKMKEKGDIPEGYSVSREKKERFSLILESASTNQTSMYLCASSSPLGISSYNEQFFGPGTRLTVL.

The V gene is TRBV30, the J gene TRBJ2-5; TRBD2 is a possible D gene (7 bases). This CDR3 spans 12 amino acids. The germline CDR1 and CDR2 sequences are GTSNPN and SVGIG (reference sequence). V gave up 8 bases and J gave up 6 bases, with 16 bases separating them. This CDR3 is CAGGGGGKTQYF. DNA of the CDR3: TGTGCCGGCGGGGGAGGGGGGAAGACCCAGTACTTC.

This chain uses TRBV21-1 with TRBJ2-1; the table's D call of TRBD2 was not tested on the DNA. TRBV21-1 is tagged as a pseudogene. The CDR3 covers 18 residues. CDR3 protein: CASSEKRRRAGSYNEQFF. For the CDR3, the DNA is TGTGCCAGCAGCGAAAAGAGACGGAGGGCAGGGTCCTACAATGAGCAGTTCTTC.

The CDR3 loop is CASADGQPQHF. The DNA of the CDR3 is TGTGCCAGCGCAGACGGGCAGCCCCAGCATTTT. The rearrangement uses TRBV7-8 and TRBJ1-5, with unresolved D. V was pared by 8 bases and J by 7 bases, with 9 bases between. From germline, CDR1 is SGHVS and CDR2 FQNEAQ. This CDR3 spans 11 amino acids.

The rearrangement links TRBV30 to TRBJ1-6, with 7 bases identical to TRBD1. The CDR3 has 14 amino acids. Germline loops: CDR1 GTSNPN, CDR2 SVGIG (reference sequence). Unmatched junction bases numbered 12, after V lost 7 bases and J lost 9 bases. CDR3 bases: TGTGCCTCAAACACAGGGGATAATTTTTCACCCCTCCACTTT. Amino acid sequence: CASNTGDNFSPLHF.

The J gene is TRBJ1-2, the V gene TRBV27; TRBD1 matches 8 bases. The V gene end was trimmed by 6 bases and the J gene end by 3 bases; junction bases not matched to a gene: 6. This CDR3 region has 14 residues. Per the germline V gene, CDR1 is MNHEY and CDR2 is SMNVEV (reference sequence). The chain's CDR3 is CASRLAGGDYGYTF. In nucleotides, the CDR3 is TGTGCCAGCAGACTCGCAGGGGGCGACTATGGCTACACCTTC.